Listed below are T cell receptor beta chains from one sample, sequenced in a study of cytomegalovirus exposure and HLA in healthy donors. Only in-frame clones appear in the TCRdb table, and some are missing; sequencing was by immunoSEQ multiplex PCR. The table lists around 140,000 clones, more than 70% of them singletons. The sample was PBMCs. The receptors were sampled from a woman aged 55-69 years in good health and CMV-seronegative. Each CDR3 is given with its conserved first and last residue. D genes are given only for firm matches. The size of a clone is reported for some rows only, either as once, few or many, or as a class for expanded clones.

j_call,clone_size,d_call,v_call,cdr3_nt,cdr3_aa
TRBJ2-7,NA,TRBD1,TRBV6-1,TGTGCCAGCAGTCCACGGGACAGGGGTTCCTACGAGCAGTACTTC,CASSPRDRGSYEQYF
TRBJ2-7,NA,NA,TRBV5-1,TGCGCCAGCAGCCCCTGGGGGGACCCTGGGGACGAGCAGTACTTC,CASSPWGDPGDEQYF
TRBJ2-3,once,TRBD2,TRBV11-2,TGTGCCAGCAGCTTGGCAAGCGGGGGTACGACAGATACGCAGTATTTT,CASSLASGGTTDTQYF
TRBJ1-2,NA,NA,TRBV28,TGTGCCAGCAGTTTATCCTCCGTCCGGGGCTATGGCTACACCTTC,CASSLSSVRGYGYTF
TRBJ2-7,NA,TRBD2,TRBV5-1,TGCGCCAGCAGCCTGGGGGTTGTCGGGACTAGCGGACCAGGGATCCAATTCTACGAGCAGTACTTC,CASSLGVVGTSGPGIQFYEQYF
TRBJ1-2,NA,NA,TRBV6-1,TGTGCCAGCAGTGAAGTAATGGCACGAGGAGTCTATGGCTACACCTTC,CASSEVMARGVYGYTF
TRBJ2-1,NA,TRBD1,TRBV18,TGTGCCAGCTCACCCACGGGACAGGGAAACAATGAGCAGTTCTTC,CASSPTGQGNNEQFF
TRBJ1-1,NA,NA,TRBV6-1,TGTGCCAGCAGTGAAGAAGGGGGCACTGAAGCTTTCTTT,CASSEEGGTEAFF
TRBJ1-6,NA,NA,TRBV14,TGTGCCAGCAGCCATGACAGGTCACCCCTCCACTTT,CASSHDRSPLHF
TRBJ2-5,NA,NA,TRBV6-5,TGTGCCAGCAGTTACAGGGGGACAAAAGAGACCCAGTACTTC,CASSYRGTKETQYF
TRBJ2-3,few,TRBD2,TRBV5-1,TGCGCCAGCAGCTCTCTGAGCGGGGCAGCCACAGATACGCAGTATTTT,CASSSLSGAATDTQYF
TRBJ2-1,NA,TRBD2,TRBV12-5,TGTGCTAGCATCCGGGACTACCTCTACAATGAGCAGTTCTTC,CASIRDYLYNEQFF
TRBJ2-5,NA,TRBD1,TRBV5-1,TGCGCCAGCAGCTTGGACGGGACAGCCTACAAAGAGACCCAGTACTTC,CASSLDGTAYKETQYF
TRBJ2-1,NA,TRBD1,TRBV30,TGTGCCCGGACAGGCACGAGCTCCTACAATGAGCAGTTCTTC,CARTGTSSYNEQFF
TRBJ2-5,NA,TRBD2,TRBV5-1,TGCGCCAGCAGCTTGGGGCTAGCGGAGCTCCAAGAGACCCAGTACTTC,CASSLGLAELQETQYF
TRBJ1-5,NA,TRBD1,TRBV6-1,TGTGCCAGCATCGGCGAGGGACAGGGGACTCAGCCCCAGCATTTT,CASIGEGQGTQPQHF
TRBJ1-1,NA,NA,TRBV19,TGTGCCAGTAGTATACGAGAAGTAAACACTGAAGCTTTCTTT,CASSIREVNTEAFF
TRBJ2-7,NA,TRBD1,TRBV14,TGTGCCAGCAGCCTTACTAGTCCGGGACAGGGTCAGTACTTC,CASSLTSPGQGQYF
TRBJ2-1,NA,NA,TRBV6-5,TGTGCCAGCAGTTACGGGGGGGCTGGGTACAATGAGCAGTTCTTC,CASSYGGAGYNEQFF
TRBJ2-7,NA,NA,TRBV6-1,TGTGCCAGCAGTCCCGCGGACAGAGAGCAGTACTTC,CASSPADREQYF
TRBJ2-1,NA,TRBD1,TRBV5-1,TGCGCCAGCAGCCCGACAGGGGGCCCCGAAGGCGAGCAGTTCTTC,CASSPTGGPEGEQFF
TRBJ1-4,NA,NA,TRBV28,TGTGCCAGCAACGACAGAGCAACTAATGAAAAACTGTTTTTT,CASNDRATNEKLFF
TRBJ1-5,NA,TRBD1,TRBV19,TGTGCCAGTAGTATAACAGGGGGCCGGGGCAATCAGCCCCAGCATTTT,CASSITGGRGNQPQHF